This is a list of T cell receptor beta chains from one sample in a study of cytomegalovirus exposure and HLA in healthy donors. The data were produced by immunoSEQ multiplex PCR, yet TCRdb's version contains in-frame clones alone and is incomplete. The repertoire shows 150,000 to 200,000 clones; the top ten hold approximately 0.8%. Material: PBMCs. The receptor source for this set is a woman aged 18-29 years in good health and CMV-seropositive. Both conserved end residues are part of each CDR3. A D gene is named only where the DNA matches it firmly.

>TRBV11-3|TRBJ2-1|TRBD2
CASSLDGLADYNEQFF
TGTGCCAGCAGCTTAGACGGACTAGCGGATTACAATGAGCAGTTCTTC
>TRBV5-6|TRBJ1-1|TRBD1
CASSSTSGQTMNTEAFF
TGTGCCAGCAGCTCGACGTCGGGACAGACCATGAACACTGAAGCTTTCTTT
>TRBV4-2|TRBJ1-2|TRBD1
CASSPGQGGGHNYGYTF
TGTGCCAGCAGCCCTGGACAGGGAGGCGGCCACAACTATGGCTACACCTTC
>TRBV2|TRBJ1-6|NA
CASSQQPRKNSPLHF
TGTGCCAGCTCCCAACAGCCCCGAAAGAATTCACCCCTCCACTTT
>TRBV5-6|TRBJ1-1|NA
CASSLMGGGRANTEAFF
TGTGCCAGCAGCCTCATGGGGGGCGGGAGGGCCAACACTGAAGCTTTCTTT
>TRBV5-6|TRBJ1-1|TRBD1
CASSRTGVMEAFF
TGTGCCAGCAGCCGCACAGGGGTCATGGAAGCTTTCTTT
>TRBV7-2|TRBJ1-5|NA
CASSPGGGQGPNQPQHF
TGTGCCAGCAGCCCCGGTGGCGGCCAGGGGCCAAATCAGCCCCAGCATTTT
>TRBV10-3|TRBJ2-3|TRBD2
CAITRERGGRDTQYF
TGTGCCATCACGCGAGAGCGGGGGGGCCGGGATACGCAGTATTTT
>TRBV4-3|TRBJ2-7|NA
CASSQRVDSYYEQYF
TGCGCCAGCAGCCAACGCGTGGACTCCTACTACGAGCAGTACTTC
>TRBV29-1|TRBJ1-1|TRBD1
CSGRDRGKNTEAFF
TGCAGCGGCCGGGACAGGGGGAAGAACACTGAAGCTTTCTTT
>TRBV4-1|TRBJ1-2|NA
CASSQERGPTGTDYGYTF
TGCGCCAGCAGCCAAGAACGTGGGCCTACAGGTACGGACTATGGCTACACCTTC
>TRBV7-9|TRBJ1-1|TRBD1
CASSLLTGGHTEAFF
TGTGCCAGCAGCTTACTGACAGGGGGGCACACTGAAGCTTTCTTT
>TRBV5-1|TRBJ2-1|NA
CASSLEWGLGYEQFF
TGCGCCAGCAGCTTGGAATGGGGGCTCGGCTATGAGCAGTTCTTC